This T cell receptor (beta chain) stems from a study of shared clonotypes between healthy human individuals. About this clone: Its target is not known.

Study results and caveats: Sample collection involved blood only; tissue repertoires are likely different.

Tens of thousands of T cell genomes, or 250 to 300 ng DNA, went into unsorted PBMC replicate PCRs. Sequencing was performed with immunoSEQ multiplex PCR; in TCRdb, only in-frame clones are kept and a portion is missing. The data hold around 480,000 clones, with about three quarters observed a single time. Trimming shortened V by 5 bases and J by 5 bases, and 9 bases separated the two germline ends. The CDR3 has 13 amino acids. Germline V gene sequence: CDR1 SGHNT, CDR2 YENEEA. Sequenced material: PBMCs. The TCR originated in a woman between 35 and 50 years old in good health. Some clones in this sample may be carry-over from other donors' samples. The chain joins TRBV11-3 to TRBJ2-2; D is ambiguous. CDR3 sequence: CASSLSQTGELFF. DNA of the CDR3: TGTGCCAGCAGCCTATCACAGACCGGGGAGCTGTTTTTT.